Here is one TCR beta chain with its context. Profiling relied on immunoSEQ multiplex PCR, and the TCRdb table lists in-frame clones only, not all of them. This sample has more than 150,000 clones, with about 80% found just once. The CDR3 runs 14 residues. The germline gives CDR1 SGHRS, CDR2 YFSETQ. Trimming cost V 5 bases and J 0 bases, with 11 bases left between them. This entry is derived from a study of blood T cell repertoires in COVID-19. Study background: Spain, Italy and the United States supplied samples that represented acute and convalescent COVID-19. From T cells, B-cell-depleted T cells, or PBMCs came the material, which was cDNA or gDNA.

The receptor comes from a man between 65 and 85 years old who had recovered from COVID-19. What was sequenced was peripheral blood. The chain uses TRBV5-1 and TRBJ1-1, with D tentatively TRBD1 (6 bases). The CDR3 DNA reads as TGCGCCAGCAGGGGGGCGAACCTGAACACTGAAGCTTTCTTT. The encoded protein is CASRGANLNTEAFF.